This T cell receptor beta chain was recorded in a study of CXCR3-negative and CXCR3-positive naive CD8 T cells. Study-wide results and caveats: With surface CD5 comparable between naive subsets, TCR strength was estimated using properties derived from the TRB CDR3. Memory, not naive, CXCR3-negative and CXCR3-positive cells differed in TRBV-TRBJ usage. Naive cells that were CXCR3-positive had more hydrophobic TRB CDR3s (compared with CXCR3-negative naive cells).

Preparation of TRB cDNA libraries relied on 5' RACE carrying UMI labels. TCRdb processed the 5' RACE reads again and assigns one entry to each CDR3 protein, with no DNA. Across about 110,000 distinct CDR3 sequences, the top ten clones capture 0.35% to 0.4% of the sample. Sorting yielded triplicates of approximately 300,000 cells for each CD8+ T cell subset. CD45RO-CCR7+CD27+CD95- characterized naive CD8+ T cells. To note about this clonotype: What it recognizes is unknown.

The specimen sequenced was naive CXCR3+ CD8+ T cells from blood. The subset is: CD45RO-CCR7+CD27+CD95- naive CD8+ T cells expressing CXCR3 (TNR3+). The source of this sequence is a human donor in good health. Some clones in this sample may be carry-over from other donors' samples.

CDR3 loop: CSARDLASTNEKLFF. The chain couples TRBV20-1 to TRBJ1-4. The CDR3 loop spans 15 amino acids. CDR1 and CDR2 from the germline V gene are DFQATT and SNEGSKA (reference sequence).